These 26 T cell receptor beta chains were all obtained from the same sample, sequenced in a study of identical twins. From the 5' RACE reads, TCRdb called clonotypes with MiXCR, one entry per CDR3 protein. The sample shows around 570,000 distinct CDR3 sequences, approximately 10% of them seen only once. This sample was shared with a second study, whose subject was yellow fever vaccine responses in identical twins.

What was sequenced was PBMCs. The receptors shown here come from a woman aged 18 to 35 in good health.

The chain recombines TRBV6-2 or TRBV6-3 with TRBJ2-1; TRBD2 agrees at 8 bases. Per germline, CDR1 MNHEY and CDR2 SVGEGT. Trimming took 6 bases from V and 4 from J; bases not matched to a gene: 5. This CDR3 is 14 amino acids long. The CDR3 loop reads CASRALAVYNEQFF. CDR3 bases: TGTGCCAGCAGAGCACTAGCGGTGTACAATGAGCAGTTCTTC.

The V and J genes are TRBV20-1 and TRBJ1-1; TRBD1 matches 7 bases. The CDR3 runs to 13 residues. Germline V gene data show CDR1 as DFQATT and CDR2 as SNEGSKA (reference sequence). The V segment lost 7 bases and the J segment 4 bases; nucleotides outside the gene matches: 9. The CDR3 sequence is CSVPDRTGTEAFF. The CDR3 nucleotides are TGCAGTGTTCCGGACAGGACGGGCACTGAAGCTTTCTTT.

This clonotype was detected only a few times. The chain carries TRBV28 and TRBJ2-1; 7 bases fit TRBD2. Germline loops: CDR1 MDHEN, CDR2 SYDVKM. This CDR3 contains 14 residues. With V trimmed by 2 bases and J by 4 bases, 2 bases remained unmatched. The CDR3 sequence is CASSLPSGYNEQFF. CDR3 coding DNA: TGTGCCAGCAGTTTACCTAGCGGTTACAATGAGCAGTTCTTC.

J is TRBJ2-2 and V is TRBV7-6; 11 nucleotides match TRBD2. After removal of 10 bases from V and 2 bases from J, the junction contained 3 bases not matched to a gene. This CDR3 spans 14 amino acids. Germline V lookup: CDR1 SGHVS, CDR2 FNYEAQ. In nucleotides, the CDR3 is TGTGCCACCGGGACTAGCGGTAACACCGGGGAGCTGTTTTTT. Its protein is CATGTSGNTGELFF.

This clonotype was recorded many times. The genes are TRBV20-1 and TRBJ2-3, with D maybe TRBD2 (6 bases). From germline, CDR1 is DFQATT and CDR2 SNEGSKA (reference sequence). This CDR3 comprises 19 residues. The V end was cut by 8 bases, the J end by 2 bases, with 32 bases between. In DNA form, the CDR3 reads TGCAGTACACCTGACGGAACCCCTGGTTCCGGGGGTTTCACAGATACGCAGTATTTT. Residues: CSTPDGTPGSGGFTDTQYF.

This clonotype was found many times. The CDR3 region is CASSPQVGRVGTEAFF. As DNA, the CDR3 is TGTGCCAGCTCACCACAGGTCGGCAGGGTAGGAACTGAAGCTTTCTTT. The genes are TRBV18 and TRBJ1-1; D might be TRBD1 (5 bases). The CDR3 runs 16 residues. V was clipped by 1 base and J by 5 bases, with 17 bases between them. Per the germline V gene, CDR1 is KGHSH and CDR2 is LQKENI.

This clonotype was seen more than once but under ten times. The rearrangement joins TRBV20-1 to TRBJ1-5, with TRBD1 as a possible D gene (6 bases). Per the germline V gene, CDR1 is DFQATT and CDR2 is SNEGSKA (reference sequence). V was trimmed by 3 bases and J by 6 bases, leaving 21 bases between them. The CDR3 runs to 16 residues. CDR3 residues: CSARAARGASGQPQHF. The DNA of the CDR3 is TGCAGTGCTAGGGCAGCAAGGGGGGCTTCGGGTCAGCCCCAGCATTTT.

As concerns this clonotype: With a much larger clone just one base away, this may be a read error. In DNA form, the CDR3 reads TGTGCCAGCTGTGCCCTGAGGACTAGCGGGAGCGGTCGGAACATTCAGTACTTC. Translating it yields CASCALRTSGSGRNIQYF. The chain recombines TRBV2 with TRBJ2-4, with 13 bases identical to TRBD2. CDR3 size: 18 residues. Losses at the gene ends were 8 bases for V and 7 bases for J; bases not matched to a gene: 17. Germline V lookup: CDR1 SNHLY, CDR2 FYNNEI.

The chain carries TRBV29-1 and TRBJ1-2, with 11 bases fitting TRBD1. Germline CDR1 and CDR2: SQVTM and ANQGSEA. With 6 bases clipped from V and 7 bases from J, the junction kept 4 bases outside the gene matches. The CDR3 is 12 residues long. This CDR3 is CSVDRGPLGYTF. The CDR3 DNA follows: TGCAGCGTGGACAGGGGGCCCCTTGGCTACACCTTC.

This chain connects TRBV14 to TRBJ2-7; D unresolved. From germline, CDR1 is SGHDN and CDR2 FVKESK. Deletions cut 1 base from V and 2 bases from J, with 18 bases between. CDR3 length: 17 residues. The chain's CDR3 is CASSQVSYGWSTYEQYF. The CDR3 coding sequence is TGTGCCAGCAGCCAAGTATCGTATGGGTGGTCCACCTACGAGCAGTACTTC.

This rearrangement joins TRBV19 to TRBJ2-7, with TRBD2 matching 8 bases. Looked up from germline, CDR1 is LNHDA and CDR2 is SQIVND (reference sequence). Trimming took 5 bases from V and 2 from J; bases not matched to a gene: 2. The CDR3 length is 13 residues. DNA for the CDR3: TGTGCCAGTAGTTCGACTAGCGCCTACGAGCAGTACTTC. Translated: CASSSTSAYEQYF. The entire variable domain, with the rest obtained from reference TRBV19 and TRBJ2-7, is as follows: DGGITQSPKYLFRKEGQNVTLSCEQNLNHDAMYWYRQDPGQGLRLIYYSQIVNDFQKGDIAEGYSVSREKKESFPLTVTSAQKNPTAFYLCASSSTSAYEQYFGPGTRLTVT.

This clonotype was found a few times. The rearrangement joins TRBV6-2 or TRBV6-3 to TRBJ2-5; 7 bases match TRBD2. The V segment lost 0 bases and the J segment 4 bases; nucleotides outside the gene matches: 17. Germline V gene lookup returns CDR1 MNHEY and CDR2 SVGEGT. This CDR3 is 19 amino acids long. The CDR3 DNA sequence: TGTGCCAGCAGTTACTCCCACAGCGCGGGAGTCCTGACGAGAGAGACCCAGTACTTC. Residues: CASSYSHSAGVLTRETQYF.

This clonotype was counted only a few times. V gene TRBV3-1 combines with J gene TRBJ2-7, with D possibly TRBD2 on 6 matching bases. From germline, CDR1 is LGHDT and CDR2 YNNKEL (reference sequence). V dropped 4 bases and J dropped 7 bases, with 17 bases sitting between them. The CDR3 is made up of 14 amino acids. CDR3 nucleotides: TGTGCCAGCAGCCGTACAACCGGGACTTTTGAGCAGTACTTC. This encodes CASSRTTGTFEQYF.

The chain employs TRBV7-2 and TRBJ1-1; no clear D. V gave up 5 bases and J gave up 4 bases, with 17 bases separating them. The CDR3 spans 15 residues. CDR1 is SGHTA, CDR2 FQGNSA, per germline. CDR3 sequence: CASSQRSGSGTEAFF. The CDR3 bases are TGTGCCAGCAGCCAACGTTCGGGGTCGGGCACTGAAGCTTTCTTT.

This clonotype was observed many times. The chain uses TRBV4-3 and TRBJ2-7, with 10 positions matching TRBD1. The trim removed 0 bases at V and 4 bases at J, leaving 6 bases unmatched. This CDR3 is 16 amino acids long. Germline V gene sequence: CDR1 LGHNA, CDR2 YSLEER. CDR3 amino acids: CASSQEKGQGTYEQYF. The CDR3 bases are TGCGCCAGCAGCCAAGAAAAGGGACAGGGGACGTACGAGCAGTACTTC.

The CDR3 DNA reads TGCGCCAGCAGCCAAGAACACTCGACTAGCGGAACCTACGAGCAGTACTTC. Translating it yields CASSQEHSTSGTYEQYF. The chain uses TRBV4-3 and TRBJ2-7; 9 positions agree with TRBD2. V shed 0 bases, J shed 2 bases, and the junction held 8 bases outside the gene matches. Looked up from germline, CDR1 is LGHNA and CDR2 is YSLEER. The CDR3 length is 17 residues.

This clonotype was counted ten times or more. The chain is built from TRBV12-3 or TRBV12-4 and TRBJ2-7; TRBD1 matches at 8 bases. The ends lost 6 bases at V and 1 base at J; junction bases unmatched: 5. This CDR3 has 14 amino acids. The CDR3 loop is CASSRGQGSYEQYF. As DNA, the CDR3 is TGTGCCAGCAGCCGCGGACAGGGTTCCTACGAGCAGTACTTC.

V and J are TRBV24-1 and TRBJ2-5; D might be TRBD1 (6 bases). V was trimmed by 2 bases and J by 2 bases, leaving 14 bases between them. CDR3 size: 16 residues. The germline gives CDR1 KGHDR, CDR2 SFDVKD. Here the CDR3 reads CATSDYLWTDQETQYF. CDR3 bases: TGTGCCACCAGTGATTATCTGTGGACAGATCAAGAGACCCAGTACTTC.

This chain connects TRBV20-1 to TRBJ2-7; no clear D. From germline, CDR1 is DFQATT and CDR2 SNEGSKA (reference sequence). This CDR3 spans 15 amino acids. Trimming left V 0 bases short and J 5 bases short, with 17 bases between. The CDR3 spells CSAREGSLGQDEQYF. In DNA form, the CDR3 reads TGCAGTGCTAGAGAAGGCAGCTTGGGTCAGGACGAGCAGTACTTC.

This sequence joins TRBV4-3 and TRBJ2-2; the D gene is possibly TRBD2 (5 bases). Trimming left V 0 bases short and J 7 bases short, with 21 bases between. The CDR3 has 18 amino acids. The germline gives CDR1 LGHNA, CDR2 YSLEER. The CDR3 sequence: CASSQDWKTTLYGGELFF. The CDR3 coding sequence is TGCGCCAGCAGCCAAGATTGGAAGACTACGCTTTATGGCGGGGAGCTGTTTTTT.

This clonotype was found a few times. The rearrangement joins TRBV6-1 to TRBJ2-2; 10 positions agree with TRBD2. The CDR3 spans 16 residues. The trim removed 4 bases at V and 5 bases at J, leaving 7 bases unmatched. Germline V gives CDR1 MNHNS, CDR2 SASEGT. CDR3 DNA: TGTGCCAGCAGTGCCCCGGTAGCGGGGGGAACCGGGGAGCTGTTTTTT. It encodes CASSAPVAGGTGELFF.

The CDR3: CASSHVGAGNTIYF. CDR3 coding DNA: TGTGCCAGCAGCCATGTCGGGGCTGGAAACACCATATATTTT. The J gene is TRBJ1-3, the V gene TRBV14, with no clear D. V shed 3 bases and J shed 2 bases, with 8 bases lying between them. Germline V gene data show CDR1 as SGHDN and CDR2 as FVKESK. CDR3 length: 14 residues.

V gene TRBV7-3 combines with J gene TRBJ2-3; D gene unclear. V was shortened by 5 bases and J by 6 bases, with 12 bases between the two germline ends. The CDR3 runs 13 residues. Germline lookup yields CDR1 SGHTA and CDR2 FQGTGA. The CDR3 sequence: CASSPRLQDTQYF. The DNA of the CDR3 is TGTGCCAGCAGCCCCCGCTTGCAGGATACGCAGTATTTT.

This chain links TRBV29-1 with TRBJ2-7, with 8 bases identical to TRBD1. Germline V CDR1 and CDR2: SQVTM, ANQGSEA. V dropped 0 bases and J dropped 5; count of bases not matched to a gene: 9. The CDR3 has 15 residues. DNA of the CDR3: TGCAGCGTTGAAGATATTGACAGGGGTTTAAACGAGCAGTACTTC. It is translated as CSVEDIDRGLNEQYF.

This clonotype was counted between two and nine times. The chain carries TRBV10-3 and TRBJ2-5; D is unresolved. Germline CDR1 and CDR2: ENHRY and SYGVKD. V was pared by 6 bases and J by 4 bases, with 12 bases between. The CDR3 has 13 amino acids. The CDR3 DNA follows: TGTGCCATCAGACCCCCCACCGGAGAGACCCAGTACTTC. It translates to CAIRPPTGETQYF.

The rearrangement links TRBV11-2 to TRBJ2-3; perhaps TRBD2 as D (7 bases). Germline V lookup: CDR1 SGHAT, CDR2 FQNNGV. There are 15 residues in the CDR3. Trimming took 1 base from V and 2 from J, leaving 10 bases between them. The CDR3 DNA reads as TGTGCCAGCAGCTTAGCGGGGGGCCACACAGATACGCAGTATTTT. As protein: CASSLAGGHTDTQYF.